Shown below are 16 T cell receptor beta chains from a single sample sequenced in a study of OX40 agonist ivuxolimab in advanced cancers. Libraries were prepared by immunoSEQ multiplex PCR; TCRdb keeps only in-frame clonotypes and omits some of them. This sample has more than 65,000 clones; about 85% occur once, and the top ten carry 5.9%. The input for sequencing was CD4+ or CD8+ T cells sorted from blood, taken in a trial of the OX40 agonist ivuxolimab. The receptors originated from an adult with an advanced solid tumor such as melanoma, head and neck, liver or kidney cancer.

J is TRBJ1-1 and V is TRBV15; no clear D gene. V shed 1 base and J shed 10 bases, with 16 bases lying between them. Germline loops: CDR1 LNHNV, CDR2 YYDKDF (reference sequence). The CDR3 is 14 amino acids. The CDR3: CATSRGSASTGAFF. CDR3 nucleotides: TGTGCCACCAGCAGAGGTTCGGCCTCCACCGGAGCTTTCTTT.

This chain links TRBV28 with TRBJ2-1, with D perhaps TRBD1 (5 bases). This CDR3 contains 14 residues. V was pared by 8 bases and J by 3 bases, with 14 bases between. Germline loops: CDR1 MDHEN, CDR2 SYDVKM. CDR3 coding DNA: TGTGCCAGCGAGGAAGGGGAATACTACAATGAGCAGTTCTTC. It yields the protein CASEEGEYYNEQFF.

The CDR3 protein is CASSSLAGGDTQYF. CDR3 nucleotide sequence: TGTGCCAGCAGTTCCCTAGCGGGAGGGGATACGCAGTATTTT. V is TRBV27 and J is TRBJ2-3, with TRBD2 matching over 12 bases. This CDR3 comprises 14 residues. Looked up from germline, CDR1 is MNHEY and CDR2 is SMNVEV (reference sequence). The trim removed 4 bases at V and 6 bases at J, leaving 2 bases unmatched.

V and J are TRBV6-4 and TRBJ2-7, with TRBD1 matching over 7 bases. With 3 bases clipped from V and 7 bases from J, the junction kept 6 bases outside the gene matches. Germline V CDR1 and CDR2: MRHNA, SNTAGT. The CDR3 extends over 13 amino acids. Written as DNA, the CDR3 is TGTGCCAGCAGTGAGGGGACAGAGGGGGAGCAGTACTTC. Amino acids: CASSEGTEGEQYF.

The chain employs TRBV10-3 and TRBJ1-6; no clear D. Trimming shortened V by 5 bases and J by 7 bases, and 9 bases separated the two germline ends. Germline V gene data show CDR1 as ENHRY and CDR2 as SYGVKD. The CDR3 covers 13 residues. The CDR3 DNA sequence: TGTGCCATCAGTCCGGGGAGCAATTCACCCCTCCACTTT. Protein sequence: CAISPGSNSPLHF.

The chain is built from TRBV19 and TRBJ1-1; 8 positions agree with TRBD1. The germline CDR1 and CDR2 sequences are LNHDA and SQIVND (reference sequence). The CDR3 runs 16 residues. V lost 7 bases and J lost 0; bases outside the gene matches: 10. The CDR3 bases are TGTGCCAGTAACCCTAGACGGACAGGGATGAACACTGAAGCTTTCTTT. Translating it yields CASNPRRTGMNTEAFF.

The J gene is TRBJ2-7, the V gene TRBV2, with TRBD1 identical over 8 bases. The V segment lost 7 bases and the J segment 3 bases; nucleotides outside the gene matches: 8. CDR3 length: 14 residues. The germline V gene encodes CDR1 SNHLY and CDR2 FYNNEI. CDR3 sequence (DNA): TGTGCCAGCACTGAGGACAGGGTACGCTACGAGCAGTACTTC. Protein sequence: CASTEDRVRYEQYF.

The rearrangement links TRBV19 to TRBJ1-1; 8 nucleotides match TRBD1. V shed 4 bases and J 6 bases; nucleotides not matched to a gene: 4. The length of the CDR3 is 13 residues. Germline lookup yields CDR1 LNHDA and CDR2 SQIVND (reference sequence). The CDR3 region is CASSTWTGSEAFF. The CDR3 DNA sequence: TGTGCCAGTAGTACCTGGACAGGGTCTGAAGCTTTCTTT.

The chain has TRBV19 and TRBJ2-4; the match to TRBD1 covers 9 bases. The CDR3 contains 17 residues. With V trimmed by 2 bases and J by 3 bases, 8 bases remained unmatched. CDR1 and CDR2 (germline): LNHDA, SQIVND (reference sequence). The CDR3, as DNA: TGTGCCAGTAGTATAAGGACAGGGGCGTCGAACAAAAACATTCAGTACTTC. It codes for CASSIRTGASNKNIQYF. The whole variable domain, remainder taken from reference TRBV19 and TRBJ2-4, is DGGITQSPKYLFRKEGQNVTLSCEQNLNHDAMYWYRQDPGQGLRLIYYSQIVNDFQKGDIAEGYSVSREKKESFPLTVTSAQKNPTAFYLCASSIRTGASNKNIQYFGAGTRLSVL.

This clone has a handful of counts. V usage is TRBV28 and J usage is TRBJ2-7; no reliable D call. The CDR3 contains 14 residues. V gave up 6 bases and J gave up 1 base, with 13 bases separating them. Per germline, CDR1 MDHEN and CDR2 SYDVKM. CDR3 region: CASRDSAGSYEQYF. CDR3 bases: TGTGCCAGCAGAGATTCGGCCGGGTCCTACGAGCAGTACTTC. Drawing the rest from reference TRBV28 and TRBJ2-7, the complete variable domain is DVKVTQSSRYLVKRTGEKVFLECVQDMDHENMFWYRQDPGLGLRLIYFSYDVKMKEKGDIPEGYSVSREKKERFSLILESASTNQTSMYLCASRDSAGSYEQYFGPGTRLTVT.

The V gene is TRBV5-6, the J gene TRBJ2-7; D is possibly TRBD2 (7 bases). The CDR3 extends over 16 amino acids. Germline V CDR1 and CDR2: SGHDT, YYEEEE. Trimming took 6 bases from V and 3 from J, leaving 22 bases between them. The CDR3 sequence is CASTHGGLAENYEQYF. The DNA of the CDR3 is TGTGCCAGCACTCACGGGGGGCTAGCGGAAAACTACGAGCAGTACTTC.

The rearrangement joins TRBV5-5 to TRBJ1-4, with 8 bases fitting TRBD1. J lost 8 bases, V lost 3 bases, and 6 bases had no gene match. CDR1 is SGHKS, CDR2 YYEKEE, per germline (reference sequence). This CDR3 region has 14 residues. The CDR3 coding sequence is TGTGCCAGCAGCTCAGGGGGCGCGGGGGAAAAACTGTTTTTT. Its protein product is CASSSGGAGEKLFF.

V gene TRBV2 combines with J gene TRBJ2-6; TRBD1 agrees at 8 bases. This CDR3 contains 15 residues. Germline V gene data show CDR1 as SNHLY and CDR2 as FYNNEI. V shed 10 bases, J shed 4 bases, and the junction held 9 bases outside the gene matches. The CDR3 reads CATPRTGFGANVLTF. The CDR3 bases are TGTGCCACCCCGAGGACAGGGTTCGGGGCCAACGTCCTGACTTTC.

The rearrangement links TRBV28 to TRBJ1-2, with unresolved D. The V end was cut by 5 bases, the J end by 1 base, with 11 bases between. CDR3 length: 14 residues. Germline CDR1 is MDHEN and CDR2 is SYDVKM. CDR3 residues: CASSLSSLNYGYTF. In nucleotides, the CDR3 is TGTGCCAGCAGTCTAAGCAGCCTTAACTATGGCTACACCTTC.

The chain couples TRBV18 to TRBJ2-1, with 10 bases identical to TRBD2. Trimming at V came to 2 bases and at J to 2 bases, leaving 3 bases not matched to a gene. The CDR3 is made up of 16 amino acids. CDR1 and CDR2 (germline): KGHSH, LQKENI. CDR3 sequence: CASSPTSGNTYNEQFF. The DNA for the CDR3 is TGTGCCAGCTCACCAACTAGCGGGAATACCTACAATGAGCAGTTCTTC.

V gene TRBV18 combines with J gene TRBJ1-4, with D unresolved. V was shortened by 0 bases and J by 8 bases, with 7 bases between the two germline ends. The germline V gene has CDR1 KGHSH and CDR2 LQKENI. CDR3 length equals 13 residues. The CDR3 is CASSPPVREKLFF. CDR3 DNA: TGTGCCAGCTCACCACCCGTTAGGGAAAAACTGTTTTTT.